The 20 T cell receptor beta chains reported below all come from one sample, sequenced in a study of vaccination and CD4 T cells after COVID-19. Sequenced with the Oncomine TCR Beta short-read assay was DNA taken from cultured CD4+ T cells. Using the QIAamp micro DNA kit, genomic DNA was extracted from the CD4+ T cells that had been cultured. One entry per CDR3 protein results from TCRdb running MiXCR on the PCR reads. The sample contains 9,500 or so distinct CDR3 sequences, 35% of which appear only once. For these receptors, no antigen is known. Treatment described: roughly 11-day PBMC culture with coronavirus spike peptide pools or control peptides (ViraFEST assay). Researchers collected the unexposed donor's CD4+ T cells before the COVID-19 pandemic (2011-2018). Material for sequencing was CD4+ T cells from blood, cultured in vitro. These receptor sequences come from a human donor in good health.

This sequence joins TRBV28 and TRBJ1-2; D gene ambiguous. The V and J ends lost 5 bases and 6 bases respectively, with 13 bases between them. CDR1 MDHEN and CDR2 SYDVKM come from the germline V gene. This CDR3 region has 13 residues. CDR3 nucleotide sequence: TGTGCCAGCAGTCGCTCCTCGGGTAATGGCTACACCTTC. Protein sequence: CASSRSSGNGYTF.

The chain carries TRBV6-1 and TRBJ1-5; 10 positions agree with TRBD1. J was trimmed by 9 bases and V by 7 bases; bases with no gene match: 6. The V gene's germline CDR1 is MNHNS and CDR2 SASEGT. There are 13 residues in the CDR3. CDR3 DNA sequence: TGTGCCAGCACTATGACAGGGGGCTGGCCCCAGCATTTT. Amino acids: CASTMTGGWPQHF.

A few counts support this clonotype. The chain employs TRBV7-9 and TRBJ2-5; weak D call: TRBD1 (6 bases). The CDR3 covers 14 residues. CDR1 is SEHNR and CDR2 is FQNEAQ in the germline V gene (reference sequence). V was cut by 5 bases and J by 4 bases, with 14 bases left in between. CDR3 coding DNA: TGTGCCAGCAGCGAAAAGGGGGATCGAGAGACCCAGTACTTC. Protein: CASSEKGDRETQYF.

CDR3 in amino acids: CASSKGGYNSPLHF. CDR3 bases: TGTGCCAGCAGCAAGGGGGGCTATAATTCACCCCTCCACTTT. J is TRBJ1-6 and V is TRBV7-2; a weak D match, TRBD1 (6 bases). This CDR3 spans 14 amino acids. V dropped 5 bases and J dropped 3 bases, with 8 bases sitting between them. CDR1 is SGHTA, CDR2 FQGNSA, per germline.

The chain joins TRBV29-1 to TRBJ1-2, with a possible D match to TRBD1 (6 bases). The CDR3 contains 12 residues. V was clipped by 6 bases and J by 2 bases, with 10 bases between them. Germline values: CDR1 SQVTM, CDR2 ANQGSEA. The CDR3 DNA reads as TGCAGCGTGGGCGGGGGCAACTATGGCTACACCTTC. Its protein product is CSVGGGNYGYTF.

The chain uses TRBV5-6 and TRBJ1-2, with D perhaps TRBD1 (5 bases). V lost 3 bases and J 8 bases, leaving 17 bases between the germline ends. Per germline, CDR1 SGHDT and CDR2 YYEEEE. The CDR3 is made up of 14 amino acids. The CDR3 DNA reads TGTGCCAGCAGCTACTTGGGGACGGCTGCGGGCTACACCTTC. It is translated as CASSYLGTAAGYTF.

This clonotype was seen a few times. The chain couples TRBV6-1 to TRBJ2-7, with D tentatively TRBD2 (6 bases). This CDR3 is built from 14 residues. CDR1 is MNHNS, CDR2 SASEGT, per germline. V was cut by 6 bases and J by 4 bases, with 16 bases left in between. CDR3 sequence reads: CASRELGLHYEQYF. CDR3 DNA: TGTGCCAGCAGGGAATTGGGACTGCATTACGAGCAGTACTTC.

This clonotype was observed a few times. The CDR3 region is CATSREGGADTQYF. CDR3 sequence (DNA): TGTGCCACCAGCAGAGAAGGCGGAGCAGATACGCAGTATTTT. The V and J genes are TRBV15 and TRBJ2-3; no clear D. Germline CDR1 reads LNHNV; CDR2 reads YYDKDF (reference sequence). V dropped 0 bases and J dropped 4 bases, with 8 bases sitting between them. The CDR3 runs 14 residues.

The chain is built from TRBV5-1 and TRBJ1-2; D may be TRBD1 (5 bases). Germline-derived CDR1 and CDR2 are SGHRS and YFSETQ. The CDR3 contains 14 residues. V lost 0 bases and J 4 bases, leaving 10 bases between the germline ends. Here the CDR3 DNA reads TGCGCCAGCAGCTTGGAGGGGCCCCGCTATGGCTACACCTTC. It translates to CASSLEGPRYGYTF. The full variable domain, completed using reference TRBV5-1 and TRBJ1-2, is KAGVTQTPRYLIKTRGQQVTLSCSPISGHRSVSWYQQTPGQGLQFLFEYFSETQRNKGNFPGRFSGRQFSNSRSEMNVSTLELGDSALYLCASSLEGPRYGYTFGSGTRLTVV.

The chain is built from TRBV12-3 or TRBV12-4 and TRBJ1-5; unclear D gene. This CDR3 is built from 14 residues. V lost 3 bases, J lost 2 bases, and 8 bases lay in between. The CDR3 loop is CASSFGRRNQPQHF. DNA of the CDR3: TGTGCCAGCAGTTTTGGGAGGCGCAATCAGCCCCAGCATTTT.

The chain recombines TRBV7-2 with TRBJ2-5; unclear D gene. The CDR3 length is 14 residues. Germline-derived CDR1 and CDR2 are SGHTA and FQGNSA. With 4 bases removed from V and 1 base from J, the gap between germline ends came to 10 bases. DNA of the CDR3: TGTGCCAGCAGCTCCTCCGGGCTCCAAGAGACCCAGTACTTC. Amino acids: CASSSSGLQETQYF. The whole variable domain, remainder taken from reference TRBV7-2 and TRBJ2-5, is GAGVSQSPSNKVTEKGKDVELRCDPISGHTALYWYRQSLGQGLEFLIYFQGNSAPDKSGLPSDRFSAERTGGSVSTLTIQRTQQEDSAVYLCASSSSGLQETQYFGPGTRLLVL.

The rearrangement links TRBV6-4 to TRBJ1-2; 8 positions match TRBD1. Germline assignment: CDR1 MRHNA and CDR2 SNTAGT. V shed 5 bases, J shed 3 bases, and the junction held 11 bases outside the gene matches. The CDR3 spans 16 residues. The CDR3 DNA sequence: TGTGCCAGCAGTTTAGGACAGGGAGAGCCTTACTATGGCTACACCTTC. Protein: CASSLGQGEPYYGYTF.

The rearrangement links TRBV30 to TRBJ2-5; D may be TRBD1 (6 bases). This CDR3 has 14 residues. CDR1 and CDR2 from the germline V gene are GTSNPN and SVGIG (reference sequence). Trimming shortened V by 1 base and J by 6 bases, and 15 bases separated the two germline ends. The CDR3 here is CAWSGAGAPQTQYF. DNA of the CDR3: TGTGCCTGGAGTGGCGCAGGGGCTCCACAGACCCAGTACTTC.

The chain recombines TRBV6-2 or TRBV6-3 with TRBJ2-1; 9 nucleotides align to TRBD2. Germline lookup yields CDR1 MNHEY and CDR2 SVGEGT. This CDR3 has 17 amino acids. The junction had 7 bases not matched to a gene; V was cut back by 0 bases and J by 4 bases. In DNA, the CDR3 is TGTGCCAGCAGTTACTCTCCAGCTAGCGGGATTTACAATGAGCAGTTCTTC. Protein sequence: CASSYSPASGIYNEQFF.

J is TRBJ1-1 and V is TRBV6-1; D is undetermined. CDR3 length: 14 amino acids. Per the germline V gene, CDR1 is MNHNS and CDR2 is SASEGT. With 5 bases removed from V and 4 bases from J, the gap between germline ends came to 14 bases. For the CDR3, the DNA is TGTGCCAGCAGTCCAGTACGCCGGAGCACTGAAGCTTTCTTT. Its protein is CASSPVRRSTEAFF.

The chain couples TRBV19 to TRBJ2-7; tentative D call: TRBD1 (6 bases). The CDR3 spans 14 residues. V dropped 5 bases and J dropped 2 bases, with 13 bases sitting between them. CDR1 LNHDA and CDR2 SQIVND come from the germline V gene (reference sequence). The CDR3 DNA reads as TGTGCCAGTAGTCTGGACAGCTCGACCTACGAGCAGTACTTC. It specifies CASSLDSSTYEQYF.

The chain has TRBV20-1 and TRBJ2-3; a weak D match, TRBD2 (5 bases). The CDR3 is made up of 14 amino acids. V was cut by 6 bases and J by 4 bases, with 17 bases left in between. The germline V gene has CDR1 DFQATT and CDR2 SNEGSKA (reference sequence). As DNA, the CDR3 is TGCAGTGCGAGGCGGGTGGTGTTTTCAGATACGCAGTATTTT. Protein sequence: CSARRVVFSDTQYF.

The V call is TRBV20-1, the J call TRBJ2-6, with 8 bases that match TRBD2. V lost 1 base and J lost 3; bases outside the gene matches: 5. This CDR3 is built from 16 residues. Germline V gene lookup returns CDR1 DFQATT and CDR2 SNEGSKA (reference sequence). The CDR3 region has the DNA TGCAGTGCTAGAGCGGGCGGGGGGCGTGGGGCCAACGTCCTGACTTTC. This codes for CSARAGGGRGANVLTF.

This clonotype has just a few counts. The V gene is TRBV20-1, the J gene TRBJ2-1; 9 bases fit TRBD2. Per germline, CDR1 DFQATT and CDR2 SNEGSKA (reference sequence). V was clipped by 4 bases and J by 5 bases; unmatched bases: 6. The CDR3 is 14 amino acids. The CDR3 is CSANAGGPHNEQFF. The CDR3 bases are TGCAGTGCTAACGCGGGAGGGCCCCACAATGAGCAGTTCTTC.

In this sample, this clonotype turned up a few times. The genes are TRBV7-3 and TRBJ2-2, with TRBD2 matching 13 bases. This CDR3 spans 16 amino acids. J gave up 7 bases and V 4 bases, and 6 bases lay outside the gene matches. Per germline, CDR1 SGHTA and CDR2 FQGTGA. The CDR3 coding sequence is TGTGCCAGCAGCTCCGGACTAGCGGGAGCGGTCGGGGAGCTGTTTTTT. Residues: CASSSGLAGAVGELFF.